The present T cell receptor beta chain was sequenced within a study of OX40 agonist ivuxolimab in advanced cancers. Study in general: Ivuxolimab, an antibody that agonizes OX40 (CD134), was administered to the patients. Study-wide findings and caveats: In CD8+ T cells, expanded clones were on average more numerous than in CD4+. With doses of 0.1-3.0 mg/kg, partial responders showed among the lowest clonal expansion. Low normalized T-cell clonal expansion was also seen in some nonresponders.

The germline CDR1 and CDR2 sequences are SGDLS and YYNGEE. V gave up 0 bases and J gave up 0 bases; unmatched junction bases: 3. CDR3 length: 17 amino acids. Clones were sequenced by immunoSEQ multiplex PCR, and TCRdb holds only the in-frame ones, with some missing. This sample yields some 19,000 clones, of which about 89% are seen a single time; 40% to 55% belongs to the top ten. Details on this clone: Its antigen is as yet unknown.

The rearrangement uses TRBV9 and TRBJ2-1; 10 nucleotides agree with TRBD2. The TCR comes from an adult with an advanced solid tumor such as melanoma, head and neck, liver or kidney cancer. The material was CD4+ or CD8+ T cells sorted from blood, obtained in a trial of the OX40 agonist ivuxolimab. CDR3 region: CASSVVGLADSYNEQFF. The CDR3 nucleotides read TGTGCCAGCAGCGTAGTCGGACTAGCGGACTCCTACAATGAGCAGTTCTTC.